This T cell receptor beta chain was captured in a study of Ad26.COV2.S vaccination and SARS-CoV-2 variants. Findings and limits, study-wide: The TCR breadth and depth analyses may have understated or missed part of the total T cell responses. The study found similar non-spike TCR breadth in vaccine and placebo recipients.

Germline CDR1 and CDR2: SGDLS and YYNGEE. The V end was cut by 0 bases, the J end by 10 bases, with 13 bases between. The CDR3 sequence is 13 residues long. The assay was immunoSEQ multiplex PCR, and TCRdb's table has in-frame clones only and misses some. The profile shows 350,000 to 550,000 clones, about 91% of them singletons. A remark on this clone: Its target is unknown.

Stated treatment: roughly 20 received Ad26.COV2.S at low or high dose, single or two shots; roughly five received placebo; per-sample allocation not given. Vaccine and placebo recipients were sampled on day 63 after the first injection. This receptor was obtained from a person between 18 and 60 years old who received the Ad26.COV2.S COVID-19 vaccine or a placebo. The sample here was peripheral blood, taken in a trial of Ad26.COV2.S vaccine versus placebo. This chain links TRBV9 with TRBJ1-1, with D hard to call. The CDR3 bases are TGTGCCAGCAGCGTAGATAGTACAGCTCGAGCTTTCTTT. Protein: CASSVDSTARAFF.